This T cell receptor beta chain was recorded in a study of blood T cell repertoires in COVID-19 (dated by TCRdb to the early 2020s). Regarding the study in general: Samples covering the acute and convalescent phases of COVID-19 were provided by collaborators in the United States, Italy and Spain. The material from the prospective study consisted of cDNA or gDNA derived from T cells, B-cell-depleted T cells, or PBMCs. Subjects who had been exposed to COVID-19, were actively infected with it, or had recovered from it provided the deeply sampled blood TCRbeta repertoires that made up the dataset. The repertoires were made available in a free public database intended to serve as a resource for research on the immune response to SARS-CoV-2. The samples were drawn from two sources: the first 160 participants of the ongoing ImmuneRACE study, and fewer than 1,500 subjects contributed by 6 global collaborators. Sample metadata almost always included a de-identified subject ID, COVID-19 status, age in years and sex. HLA class I and class II types, where available, came from metadata supplied by the sample provider rather than from assay-based typing.

This clone was recorded once. What antigen it recognizes has not been identified. It has no much larger one-base neighbor in the sample; base qualities were not kept. Summary of the overall study and its limitations: Clinical and demographic metadata were provided uncurated, with the amount varying by source and participant.

TCRbeta CDR3 regions were amplified from genomic DNA using the immunoSEQ Assay, a bias-controlled multiplex PCR. Under the source paper's analysis protocol: The number of nucleated cells in each sample was estimated from the amplification of reference gene primers within the assay. To quantify the absolute abundance of each unique TCRbeta CDR3 rearrangement, sequence reads were collapsed and filtered. For each sample, productive Simpson clonality was calculated by taking the square root of Simpson's diversity index across productive rearrangements. This immuneACCESS table, as held by TCRdb, lists in-frame sequences with V and J called but not all clones. Of the missing ones, under half trace to an unresolved V gene in checked studies; the others have no known cause. Clone size and the V and J calls come from that table; the DNA yielded D and trimming. Across this sample there are about 190,000 clones, with 88% seen only once. Under 2% of the sample is in the top ten clones.

The collaborating institutions used their own protocols to collect whole blood in K2EDTA tubes. For TCRbeta analysis, collaborator samples were shipped as frozen whole blood, as isolated PBMCs, or as DNA extracted from either sample type. From a lookup of the germline V gene, CDR1 and CDR2 are KGHSH and LQKENI. The CDR3 measures 16 amino acids from cysteine to phenylalanine. Only the CDR3 region is kept as DNA, spanning 48 bases read in frame from base 1. V is cut by 1 base and J by 0 bases, and the space between the germline ends is 12 bases. Material: peripheral blood. This receptor was identified in a man aged 18-30 years with active or convalescent COVID-19. The receptor chain draws on TRBV18 and TRBJ1-2; the D gene assignment is ambiguous. The DNA is as follows: TGTGCCAGCTCACCACAAGTTGGGCTTTCTAACTATGGCTACACCTTC. This encodes CASSPQVGLSNYGYTF.